These 32 T cell receptor beta chains were sequenced from one sample in a study of blood T cell repertoires in COVID-19. The repertoire was sequenced with immunoSEQ multiplex PCR; TCRdb's copy has only in-frame clones and lacks some. The sample has over 85,000 clones; 85% to 90% are singletons. Sample: peripheral blood. These receptors were obtained from a man aged 45-60 years with active or convalescent COVID-19.

The rearrangement uses TRBV28 and TRBJ2-2; 8 bases fit TRBD1. Germline CDR1 reads MDHEN; CDR2 reads SYDVKM. The CDR3 is 16 amino acids. V gave up 5 bases and J gave up 6 bases; unmatched junction bases: 11. CDR3 DNA: TGTGCCAGCAGTACCTGGACAGGGAAGGGTTCCGGGGAGCTGTTTTTT. This gives the protein CASSTWTGKGSGELFF.

The V and J genes are TRBV6-1 and TRBJ2-2; the match to TRBD1 covers 9 bases. Germline CDR1 reads MNHNS; CDR2 reads SASEGT. The V segment lost 2 bases and the J segment 1 base; nucleotides outside the gene matches: 2. The CDR3 consists of 16 residues. CDR3 residues: CASSEPGQGNTGELFF. The CDR3 bases are TGTGCCAGCAGTGAACCGGGACAGGGGAACACCGGGGAGCTGTTTTTT.

The chain has TRBV7-9 and TRBJ2-2; D gene unclear. Germline lookup yields CDR1 SEHNR and CDR2 FQNEAQ (reference sequence). The CDR3 extends over 15 amino acids. V lost 1 base and J 7 bases, leaving 13 bases between the germline ends. The DNA for the CDR3 is TGTGCCAGCAGCTTAGGAGGTGGCTTTGGCGGGGAGCTGTTTTTT. This codes for CASSLGGGFGGELFF.

The chain joins TRBV19 to TRBJ2-3; 7 bases fit TRBD1. V trimming: 10 bases; J trimming: 2 bases; junction bases outside the gene matches: 6. This CDR3 region has 13 residues. Germline V gene sequence: CDR1 LNHDA, CDR2 SQIVND (reference sequence). CDR3 loop: CATSGQHTDTQYF. Written as DNA, the CDR3 is TGTGCCACCTCGGGACAGCACACAGATACGCAGTATTTT.

This clone was seen a single time. The chain recombines TRBV6-1 with TRBJ1-1, with no clear D. This CDR3 is 14 amino acids long. The V end lost 3 bases, the J end lost 3 bases, and 11 bases lay between the germline ends. Germline CDR1 reads MNHNS; CDR2 reads SASEGT. The CDR3: CASSEAGGYTEAFF. The CDR3 DNA sequence: TGTGCCAGCAGTGAGGCTGGCGGGTACACTGAAGCTTTCTTT.

The chain is built from TRBV19 and TRBJ1-4, with TRBD1 matching over 7 bases. CDR3 length: 15 amino acids. CDR1 and CDR2 (germline): LNHDA, SQIVND (reference sequence). J was trimmed by 0 bases and V by 9 bases; bases with no gene match: 7. The CDR3 protein is CASRQGPSTNEKLFF. Here the CDR3 DNA reads TGTGCCAGCCGACAGGGCCCCTCAACTAATGAAAAACTGTTTTTT.

The V call is TRBV10-3, the J call TRBJ2-7; D gene ambiguous. Germline V gene lookup returns CDR1 ENHRY and CDR2 SYGVKD. CDR3 length: 13 residues. The V and J ends lost 8 bases and 0 bases respectively, with 11 bases between them. The CDR3 spells CAIAEQTSYEQYF. As DNA, the CDR3 is TGTGCCATCGCGGAGCAGACCTCCTACGAGCAGTACTTC.

V usage is TRBV7-8 and J usage is TRBJ1-4; 8 bases agree with TRBD1. The junction had 8 bases not matched to a gene; V was cut back by 5 bases and J by 3 bases. The CDR3 length is 16 residues. CDR1 is SGHVS, CDR2 FQNEAQ, per germline. CDR3 in amino acids: CASSRGQGGSNEKLFF. CDR3 sequence (DNA): TGTGCCAGCAGCCGAGGACAGGGTGGGTCTAATGAAAAACTGTTTTTT.

The chain carries TRBV6-5 and TRBJ2-3, with 10 bases aligning to TRBD2. CDR3 size: 16 residues. The trim removed 4 bases at V and 8 bases at J, leaving 12 bases unmatched. CDR1 is MNHEY, CDR2 SVGAGI, per germline. The CDR3 loop is CASSSPQRGGRGTQYF. For the CDR3, the DNA is TGTGCCAGCAGTTCCCCCCAGCGGGGGGGCCGTGGTACGCAGTATTTT.

This clone came up a few times. V usage is TRBV19 and J usage is TRBJ1-1, with D possibly TRBD1 on 6 matching bases. This CDR3 region has 14 residues. Per the germline V gene, CDR1 is LNHDA and CDR2 is SQIVND (reference sequence). V was clipped by 10 bases and J by 2 bases, with 17 bases between them. CDR3 coding DNA: TGTGCCACCGACGGGACACCGATCAACACTGAAGCTTTCTTT. This encodes CATDGTPINTEAFF. Using reference TRBV19 and TRBJ1-1 for the parts outside the CDR3, the full variable domain is DGGITQSPKYLFRKEGQNVTLSCEQNLNHDAMYWYRQDPGQGLRLIYYSQIVNDFQKGDIAEGYSVSREKKESFPLTVTSAQKNPTAFYLCATDGTPINTEAFFGQGTRLTVV.

V usage is TRBV25-1 and J usage is TRBJ1-6; 8 bases match TRBD1. Germline V CDR1 and CDR2: MGHDK, SYGVNS. The CDR3 sequence is 15 residues long. The V gene end was trimmed by 4 bases and the J gene end by 2 bases; junction bases not matched to a gene: 1. Written as DNA, the CDR3 is TGTGCCAGCAGTGGGGGACAGGCCTATAATTCACCCCTCCACTTT. Amino acids: CASSGGQAYNSPLHF.

V gene TRBV7-6 combines with J gene TRBJ1-2; 8 nucleotides line up with TRBD1. V dropped 4 bases and J dropped 3; count of bases not matched to a gene: 7. Germline V gene sequence: CDR1 SGHVS, CDR2 FNYEAQ. The CDR3 spans 15 residues. The CDR3 region has the DNA TGTGCCAGCAGCTCTAGACAGGGGAGATACTATGGCTACACCTTC. Encoded protein: CASSSRQGRYYGYTF.

The rearrangement uses TRBV5-1 and TRBJ2-5; possible D gene TRBD1, 6 bases. The CDR3 has 14 amino acids. Germline V gene lookup returns CDR1 SGHRS and CDR2 YFSETQ. V shed 4 bases and J shed 5 bases, with 15 bases lying between them. The CDR3, as DNA: TGCGCCAGCAGCCCGACAGGTTCGTGGGAGACCCAGTACTTC. This gives the protein CASSPTGSWETQYF. Variable domain in full (rest from reference TRBV5-1 and TRBJ2-5): KAGVTQTPRYLIKTRGQQVTLSCSPISGHRSVSWYQQTPGQGLQFLFEYFSETQRNKGNFPGRFSGRQFSNSRSEMNVSTLELGDSALYLCASSPTGSWETQYFGPGTRLLVL.

V is TRBV5-1 and J is TRBJ2-2; 7 positions match TRBD1. CDR1 is SGHRS, CDR2 YFSETQ, per germline. This CDR3 has 15 residues. V shed 4 bases and J 0 bases; nucleotides not matched to a gene: 3. Written as DNA, the CDR3 is TGCGCCAGCAGCCAAGGGACAGCGAACACCGGGGAGCTGTTTTTT. Its protein is CASSQGTANTGELFF. Complete variable domain (other parts from reference TRBV5-1 and TRBJ2-2): KAGVTQTPRYLIKTRGQQVTLSCSPISGHRSVSWYQQTPGQGLQFLFEYFSETQRNKGNFPGRFSGRQFSNSRSEMNVSTLELGDSALYLCASSQGTANTGELFFGEGSRLTVL.

This chain joins TRBV7-7 and TRBJ2-5; 7 positions agree with TRBD2. The CDR3 runs 13 residues. V lost 5 bases, J lost 4 bases, and 4 bases stayed unmatched. Germline CDR1 is SSHAT and CDR2 is FNYEAQ (reference sequence). This CDR3 reads CASSTGLVETQYF. The CDR3 DNA follows: TGTGCCAGCAGCACTGGACTAGTAGAGACCCAGTACTTC.

The chain joins TRBV6-5 to TRBJ2-5; perhaps TRBD2 as D (5 bases). Trimming stripped 2 bases from V and 5 bases from J, with 15 bases between. The germline V gene encodes CDR1 MNHEY and CDR2 SVGAGI. The length of the CDR3 is 15 residues. The CDR3 nucleotides are TGTGCCAGCAGTTACGCCCCATCCGGGGTGGAGACCCAGTACTTC. It codes for CASSYAPSGVETQYF.

In this sample, this clone turned up a few times. This chain joins TRBV5-6 and TRBJ1-5; D is uncertain. Deletions cut 0 bases from V and 3 bases from J, with 7 bases between. This CDR3 is 14 amino acids long. Germline lookup yields CDR1 SGHDT and CDR2 YYEEEE. The CDR3 spells CASSLGQINQPQHF. CDR3 DNA: TGTGCCAGCAGCTTGGGGCAAATCAATCAGCCCCAGCATTTT.

The chain is built from TRBV28 and TRBJ2-7, with D unclear. V dropped 7 bases and J dropped 2 bases, with 9 bases sitting between them. In germline, CDR1 is MDHEN, CDR2 SYDVKM. There are 12 residues in the CDR3. This CDR3 is CASTGLAYEQYF. CDR3 nucleotide sequence: TGTGCCAGCACGGGTCTGGCCTACGAGCAGTACTTC.

The V gene is TRBV6-5, the J gene TRBJ1-6, with TRBD1 matching over 7 bases. The CDR3 loop spans 15 amino acids. Germline V gene lookup returns CDR1 MNHEY and CDR2 SVGAGI. V dropped 0 bases and J dropped 4; count of bases not matched to a gene: 0. CDR3 loop: CASSYSQGYNSPLHF. Written as DNA, the CDR3 is TGTGCCAGCAGTTACTCACAGGGGTATAATTCACCCCTCCACTTT.

In the case of this clone: Additional DNA sequences in this sample encode the identical CDR3. V usage is TRBV5-1 and J usage is TRBJ2-5; D remains unclear. V was shortened by 0 bases and J by 3 bases, with 3 bases between the two germline ends. Germline lookup yields CDR1 SGHRS and CDR2 YFSETQ. The CDR3 is 12 residues long. The CDR3 DNA reads as TGCGCCAGCAGCTTGGCAGAAGAGACCCAGTACTTC. Translated: CASSLAEETQYF.

This clone was recorded only once. CDR3 loop: CAWSEGQGVHEQYF. The CDR3 DNA sequence: TGTGCCTGGAGTGAGGGACAGGGGGTCCACGAGCAGTACTTC. The chain combines TRBV30 with TRBJ2-7, with 11 bases that match TRBD1. The CDR3 consists of 14 residues. V lost 1 base to trimming and J lost 5 bases; unmatched junction nucleotides: 4. CDR1 GTSNPN and CDR2 SVGIG come from the germline V gene (reference sequence). Full variable domain (outside the CDR3, taken from reference TRBV30 and TRBJ2-7): SQTIHQWPATLVQPVGSPLSLECTVEGTSNPNLYWYRQAAGRGLQLLFYSVGIGQISSEVPQNLSASRPQDRQFILSSKKLLLSDSGFYLCAWSEGQGVHEQYFGPGTRLTVT.

This clone was recorded once. V and J are TRBV24-1 and TRBJ1-3; the D gene is possibly TRBD1 (6 bases). The CDR3 runs to 15 residues. V shed 3 bases and J shed 0 bases, with 8 bases lying between them. CDR1 is KGHDR and CDR2 is SFDVKD in the germline V gene. The CDR3 here is CATSDAGASGNTIYF. The CDR3 DNA follows: TGTGCCACCAGTGATGCGGGGGCCTCTGGAAACACCATATATTTT.

This chain connects TRBV10-3 to TRBJ2-2; a possible D gene is TRBD1 (5 bases). The V end lost 10 bases, the J end lost 1 base, and 10 bases lay between the germline ends. Per germline, CDR1 ENHRY and CDR2 SYGVKD. The CDR3 length is 13 residues. In nucleotides, the CDR3 is TGTGCCACACAAGGGGAGAACACCGGGGAGCTGTTTTTT. This codes for CATQGENTGELFF.

The chain couples TRBV28 to TRBJ1-3; no firm D call. CDR1 MDHEN and CDR2 SYDVKM come from the germline V gene. Deletions cut 6 bases from V and 3 bases from J, with 9 bases between. The CDR3 totals 13 residues. The CDR3 here is CASSLMSGNTIYF. In DNA, the CDR3 is TGTGCCAGCAGCCTAATGAGTGGAAACACCATATATTTT.

V and J are TRBV28 and TRBJ1-4; TRBD1 is a possible D gene (5 bases). Germline V gene data show CDR1 as MDHEN and CDR2 as SYDVKM. Trimming cost V 5 bases and J 0 bases, with 13 bases left between them. This CDR3 has 16 amino acids. The CDR3: CASSPVGGATNEKLFF. Written as DNA, the CDR3 is TGTGCCAGCAGTCCTGTCGGGGGGGCAACTAATGAAAAACTGTTTTTT.

The gene calls are TRBV10-3 and TRBJ2-3; 10 bases agree with TRBD2. Losses at the gene ends were 5 bases for V and 4 bases for J; bases not matched to a gene: 12. The CDR3 is 17 residues long. The germline V gene encodes CDR1 ENHRY and CDR2 SYGVKD. CDR3 sequence reads: CAISSVAGGTVPDTQYF. The CDR3 DNA follows: TGTGCCATCAGTAGTGTAGCGGGGGGAACTGTTCCAGATACGCAGTATTTT.

This clone came up a few times. This rearrangement joins TRBV7-2 to TRBJ1-6; D perhaps matches TRBD1 (5 bases). CDR1 and CDR2 from the germline V gene are SGHTA and FQGNSA. This CDR3 is 16 amino acids long. V lost 5 bases to trimming and J lost 5 bases, with 16 bases between them. This CDR3 reads CASSLDGAGNNSPLHF. As DNA, the CDR3 is TGTGCCAGCAGCCTAGATGGGGCTGGGAATAATTCACCCCTCCACTTT.

The rearrangement joins TRBV12-3 or TRBV12-4 to TRBJ2-1; unclear D gene. Trimming shortened V by 6 bases and J by 4 bases, and 4 bases separated the two germline ends. The CDR3 loop spans 11 amino acids. The CDR3 spells CASSFYNEQFF. The DNA of the CDR3 is TGTGCCAGCAGCTTTTACAATGAGCAGTTCTTC.

The V call is TRBV11-2, the J call TRBJ2-7, with 7 bases identical to TRBD1. V dropped 1 base and J dropped 2; count of bases not matched to a gene: 5. Germline loops: CDR1 SGHAT, CDR2 FQNNGV. The CDR3 is 15 residues long. CDR3 sequence (DNA): TGTGCCAGCAGCTTAGCCGGGACAGTGCCCTACGAGCAGTACTTC. Translation gives CASSLAGTVPYEQYF.

J is TRBJ1-6 and V is TRBV6-1; D gene unclear. The CDR3 is 18 amino acids. With 2 bases removed from V and 0 bases from J, the gap between germline ends came to 14 bases. Germline V lookup: CDR1 MNHNS, CDR2 SASEGT. The CDR3 reads CASSERVRTSSYNSPLHF. DNA of the CDR3: TGTGCCAGCAGTGAACGGGTCCGGACTAGCTCCTATAATTCACCCCTCCACTTT.

This clone occurred many times. The chain combines TRBV28 with TRBJ2-7; perhaps TRBD2 as D (6 bases). This CDR3 comprises 15 residues. The germline V and J ends were trimmed by 2 bases and 0 bases, with 11 bases remaining between them. Germline V lookup: CDR1 MDHEN, CDR2 SYDVKM. The CDR3 here is CASSLRGLSSYEQYV. In nucleotides, the CDR3 is TGTGCCAGCAGTTTAAGGGGACTCTCCTCCTACGAGCAGTACGTC.

The chain employs TRBV11-2 and TRBJ2-1; 10 bases agree with TRBD1. Germline CDR1 reads SGHAT; CDR2 reads FQNNGV. The CDR3 contains 15 residues. V shed 5 bases, J shed 3 bases, and the junction held 4 bases outside the gene matches. The CDR3 loop reads CASSPRTGGYNEQFF. DNA for the CDR3: TGTGCCAGCAGCCCAAGGACAGGGGGCTACAATGAGCAGTTCTTC.